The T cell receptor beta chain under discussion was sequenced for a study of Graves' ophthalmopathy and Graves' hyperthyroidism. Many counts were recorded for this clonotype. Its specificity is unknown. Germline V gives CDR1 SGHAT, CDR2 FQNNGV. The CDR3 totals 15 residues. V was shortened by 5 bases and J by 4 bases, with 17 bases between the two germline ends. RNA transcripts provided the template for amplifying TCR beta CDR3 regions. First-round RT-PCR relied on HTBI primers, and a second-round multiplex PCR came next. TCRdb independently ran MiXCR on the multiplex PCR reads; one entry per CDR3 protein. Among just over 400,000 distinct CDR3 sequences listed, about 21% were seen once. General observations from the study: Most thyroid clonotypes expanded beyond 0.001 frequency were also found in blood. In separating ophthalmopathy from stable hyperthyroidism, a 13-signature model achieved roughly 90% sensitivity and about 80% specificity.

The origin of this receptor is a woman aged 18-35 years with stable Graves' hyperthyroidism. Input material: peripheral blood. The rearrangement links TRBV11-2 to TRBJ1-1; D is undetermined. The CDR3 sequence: CASSPLLGEPTEAFF. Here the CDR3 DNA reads TGTGCCAGCAGCCCCCTACTTGGGGAACCCACTGAAGCTTTCTTT.